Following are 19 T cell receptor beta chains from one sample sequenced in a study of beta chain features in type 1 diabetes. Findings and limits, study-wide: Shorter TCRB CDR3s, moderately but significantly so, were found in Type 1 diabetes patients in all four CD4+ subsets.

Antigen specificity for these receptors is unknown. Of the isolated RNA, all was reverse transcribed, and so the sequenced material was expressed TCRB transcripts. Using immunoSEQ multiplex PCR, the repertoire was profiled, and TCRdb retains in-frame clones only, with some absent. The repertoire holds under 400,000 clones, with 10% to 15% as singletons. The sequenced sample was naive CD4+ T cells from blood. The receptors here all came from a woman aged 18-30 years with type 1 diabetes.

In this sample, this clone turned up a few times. This chain's CDR3 is CASSLIAGVFHEQYF. CDR3 DNA: TGTGCCAGCAGCTTAATCGCGGGAGTTTTCCACGAGCAGTACTTC. The rearrangement joins TRBV11-2 to TRBJ2-7; 7 nucleotides align to TRBD2. V shed 2 bases and J 5 bases; nucleotides not matched to a gene: 9. Germline CDR1 SGHAT, CDR2 FQNNGV. This CDR3 region has 15 residues.

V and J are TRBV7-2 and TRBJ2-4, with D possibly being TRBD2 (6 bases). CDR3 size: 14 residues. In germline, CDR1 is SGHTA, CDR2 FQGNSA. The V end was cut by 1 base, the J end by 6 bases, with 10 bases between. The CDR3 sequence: CASSLVEGGNIQYF. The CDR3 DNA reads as TGTGCCAGCAGCTTAGTGGAGGGTGGAAACATTCAGTACTTC.

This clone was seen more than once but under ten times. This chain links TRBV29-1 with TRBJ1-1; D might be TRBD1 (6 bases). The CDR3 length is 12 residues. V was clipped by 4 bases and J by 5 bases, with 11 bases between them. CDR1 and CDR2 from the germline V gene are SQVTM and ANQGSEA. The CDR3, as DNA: TGCAGCGTTGCCGCCCAGGGGACTGAAGCTTTCTTT. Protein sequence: CSVAAQGTEAFF. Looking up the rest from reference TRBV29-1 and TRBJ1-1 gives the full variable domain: SAVISQKPSRDICQRGTSLTIQCQVDSQVTMMFWYRQQPGQSLTLIATANQGSEATYESGFVIDKFPISRPNLTFSTLTVSNMSPEDSSIYLCSVAAQGTEAFFGQGTRLTVV.

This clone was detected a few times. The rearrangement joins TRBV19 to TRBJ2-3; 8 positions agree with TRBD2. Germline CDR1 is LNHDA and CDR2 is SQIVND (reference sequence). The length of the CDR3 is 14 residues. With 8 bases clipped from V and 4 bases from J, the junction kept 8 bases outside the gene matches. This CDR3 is CASGGAGEADTQYF. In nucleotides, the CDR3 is TGTGCCAGTGGCGGAGCGGGAGAGGCAGATACGCAGTATTTT. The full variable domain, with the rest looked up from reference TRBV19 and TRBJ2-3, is DGGITQSPKYLFRKEGQNVTLSCEQNLNHDAMYWYRQDPGQGLRLIYYSQIVNDFQKGDIAEGYSVSREKKESFPLTVTSAQKNPTAFYLCASGGAGEADTQYFGPGTRLTVL.

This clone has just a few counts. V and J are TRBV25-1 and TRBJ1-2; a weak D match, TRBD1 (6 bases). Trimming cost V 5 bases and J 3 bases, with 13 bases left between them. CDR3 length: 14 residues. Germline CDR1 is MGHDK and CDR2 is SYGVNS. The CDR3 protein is CASSPLGTYYGYTF. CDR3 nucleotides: TGTGCCAGCAGTCCACTTGGGACATACTATGGCTACACCTTC.

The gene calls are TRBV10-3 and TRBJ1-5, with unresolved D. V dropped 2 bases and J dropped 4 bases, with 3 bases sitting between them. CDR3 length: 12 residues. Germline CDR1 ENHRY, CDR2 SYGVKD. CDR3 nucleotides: TGTGCCATCAGTGAGCCAAATCAGCCCCAGCATTTT. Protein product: CAISEPNQPQHF.

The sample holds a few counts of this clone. CDR3 in amino acids: CASSGAGSSEQYF. CDR3 in DNA: TGTGCCAGCAGTGGGGCGGGATCGTCTGAGCAGTACTTC. This sequence joins TRBV25-1 and TRBJ2-7; D is perhaps TRBD2 (6 bases). The V gene lost 4 bases and the J gene lost 7 bases, with 14 bases spanning the gap. Germline V CDR1 and CDR2: MGHDK, SYGVNS. The CDR3 extends over 13 amino acids.

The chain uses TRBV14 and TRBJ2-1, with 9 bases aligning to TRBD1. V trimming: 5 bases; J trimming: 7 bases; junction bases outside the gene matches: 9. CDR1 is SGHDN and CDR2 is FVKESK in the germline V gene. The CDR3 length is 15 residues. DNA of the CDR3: TGTGCCAGCAGCACCGGGACAGGGCTCTTTAATGAGCAGTTCTTC. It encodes CASSTGTGLFNEQFF.

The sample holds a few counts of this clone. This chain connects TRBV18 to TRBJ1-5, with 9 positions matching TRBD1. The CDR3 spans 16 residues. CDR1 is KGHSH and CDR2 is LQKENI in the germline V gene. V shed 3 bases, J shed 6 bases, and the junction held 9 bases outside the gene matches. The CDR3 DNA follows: TGTGCCAGCTCACCCGTTTCCGGGACAGGGATTCAGCCCCAGCATTTT. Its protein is CASSPVSGTGIQPQHF.

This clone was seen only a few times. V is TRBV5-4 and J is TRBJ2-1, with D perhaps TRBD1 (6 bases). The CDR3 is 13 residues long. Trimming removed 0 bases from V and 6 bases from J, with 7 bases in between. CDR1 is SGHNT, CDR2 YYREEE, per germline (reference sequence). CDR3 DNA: TGTGCCAGCAGCTTGGTGGACAGCAATGAGCAGTTCTTC. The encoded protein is CASSLVDSNEQFF.

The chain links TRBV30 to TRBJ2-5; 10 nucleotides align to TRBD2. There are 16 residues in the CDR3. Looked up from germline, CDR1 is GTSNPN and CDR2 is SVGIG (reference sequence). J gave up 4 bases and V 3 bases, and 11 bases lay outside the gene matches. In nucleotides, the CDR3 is TGTGCCTGGAGGGCCACACTAGCGGGACCGCGAGAGACCCAGTACTTC. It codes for CAWRATLAGPRETQYF.

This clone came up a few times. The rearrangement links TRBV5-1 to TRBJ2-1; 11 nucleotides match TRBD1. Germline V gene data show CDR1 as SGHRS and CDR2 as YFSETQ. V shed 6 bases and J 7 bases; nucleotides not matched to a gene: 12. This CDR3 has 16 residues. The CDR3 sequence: CASTPQEGTGGNEQFF. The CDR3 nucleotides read TGCGCCAGCACCCCCCAAGAAGGGACAGGGGGTAATGAGCAGTTCTTC.

CDR3 in amino acids: CAWSVRLVGGSEKLFF. The CDR3 region has the DNA TGTGCCTGGAGTGTAAGGCTTGTGGGGGGAAGTGAAAAACTGTTTTTT. V usage is TRBV30 and J usage is TRBJ1-4; a possible D gene is TRBD1 (5 bases). CDR3 size: 16 residues. Germline loops: CDR1 GTSNPN, CDR2 SVGIG (reference sequence). The germline V and J ends were trimmed by 0 bases and 7 bases, with 18 bases remaining between them. The whole variable domain, remainder taken from reference TRBV30 and TRBJ1-4, is SQTIHQWPATLVQPVGSPLSLECTVEGTSNPNLYWYRQAAGRGLQLLFYSVGIGQISSEVPQNLSASRPQDRQFILSSKKLLLSDSGFYLCAWSVRLVGGSEKLFFGSGTQLSVL.

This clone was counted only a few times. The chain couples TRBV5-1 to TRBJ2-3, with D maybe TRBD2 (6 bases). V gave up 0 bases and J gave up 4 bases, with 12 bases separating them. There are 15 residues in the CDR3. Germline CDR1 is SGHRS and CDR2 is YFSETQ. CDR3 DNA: TGCGCCAGCAGCTTGGCCGGGGGTATAGCAGATACGCAGTATTTT. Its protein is CASSLAGGIADTQYF.

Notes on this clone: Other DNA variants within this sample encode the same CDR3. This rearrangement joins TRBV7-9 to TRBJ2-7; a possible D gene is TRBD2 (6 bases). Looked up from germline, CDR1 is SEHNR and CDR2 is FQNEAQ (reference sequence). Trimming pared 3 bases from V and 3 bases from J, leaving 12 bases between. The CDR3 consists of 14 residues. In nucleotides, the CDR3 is TGTGCCAGCAGCTTGTCCCAGGGAGGCTACGAGCAGTACTTC. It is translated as CASSLSQGGYEQYF.

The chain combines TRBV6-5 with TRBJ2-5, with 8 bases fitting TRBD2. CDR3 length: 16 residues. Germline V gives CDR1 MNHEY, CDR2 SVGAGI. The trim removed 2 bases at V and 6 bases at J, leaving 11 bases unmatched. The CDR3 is CASSYKWRGARQTQYF. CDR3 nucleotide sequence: TGTGCCAGCAGTTACAAGTGGCGGGGGGCCCGCCAGACCCAGTACTTC.

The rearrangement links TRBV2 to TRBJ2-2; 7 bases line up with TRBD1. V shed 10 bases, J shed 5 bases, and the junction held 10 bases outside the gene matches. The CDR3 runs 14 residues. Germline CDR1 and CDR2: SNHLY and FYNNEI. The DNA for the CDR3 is TGTGCCACCCTAGGACAGGCGGAAACCGGGGAGCTGTTTTTT. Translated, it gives CATLGQAETGELFF.

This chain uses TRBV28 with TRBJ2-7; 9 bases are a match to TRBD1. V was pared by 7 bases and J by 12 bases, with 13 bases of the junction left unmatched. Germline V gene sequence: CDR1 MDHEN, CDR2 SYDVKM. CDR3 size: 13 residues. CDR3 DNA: TGTGCCAGCATCCCCACGGACAGGGGATTATTGTACTTC. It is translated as CASIPTDRGLLYF.

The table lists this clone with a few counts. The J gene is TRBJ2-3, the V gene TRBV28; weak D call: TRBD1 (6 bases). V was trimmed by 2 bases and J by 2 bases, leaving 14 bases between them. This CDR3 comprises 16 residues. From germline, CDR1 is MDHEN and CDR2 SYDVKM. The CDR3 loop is CASSLPGQTNTDTQYF. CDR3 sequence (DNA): TGTGCCAGCAGTTTACCCGGACAGACGAACACAGATACGCAGTATTTT.